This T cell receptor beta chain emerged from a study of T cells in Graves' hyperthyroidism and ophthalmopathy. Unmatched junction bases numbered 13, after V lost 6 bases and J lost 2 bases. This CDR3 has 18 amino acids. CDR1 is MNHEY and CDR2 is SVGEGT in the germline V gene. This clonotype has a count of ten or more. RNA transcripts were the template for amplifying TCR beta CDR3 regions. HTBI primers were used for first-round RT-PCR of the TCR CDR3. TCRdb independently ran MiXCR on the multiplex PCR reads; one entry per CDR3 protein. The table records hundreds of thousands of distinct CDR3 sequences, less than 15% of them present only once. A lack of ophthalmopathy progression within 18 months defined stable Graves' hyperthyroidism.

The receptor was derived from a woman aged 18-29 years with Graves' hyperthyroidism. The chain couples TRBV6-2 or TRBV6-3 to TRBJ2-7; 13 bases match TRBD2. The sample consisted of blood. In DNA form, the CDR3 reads TGTGCCAGCAGAAGGACTAGCGGGGGAGGAGTAGGGACCTACGAGCAGTACTTC. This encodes CASRRTSGGGVGTYEQYF.